This TCR beta chain originates from a study of breast tumors, draining lymph nodes, adjacent tissues. Study-wide results and caveats: Data only fit, rather than demonstrated, lymph node origin of most tumor T cells. The data were judged consistent with most tumor T cells coming from lymph node and expanding in tumor. Tumors had less TCR diversity than lymph nodes, more than nontumor tissue.

Via MiXCR, TCRdb re-called the multiplex PCR reads, giving one row per CDR3 protein. The sample has 200,000 or so distinct CDR3 sequences, approximately 33% seen once. As for this clonotype: Its target is not known.

Samples came from axillary lymph nodes draining the breast cancer. Looked up from germline, CDR1 is SGHTA and CDR2 is FQGTGA. This CDR3 region has 14 residues. The J segment lost 5 bases and the V segment lost 4 bases, leaving 3 bases of the junction unmatched. The material sequenced was axillary lymph node tissue. The rearrangement joins TRBV7-3 to TRBJ2-7, with 12 bases matching TRBD2. This sequence originates from a female donor with breast cancer. Some clones in this sample may be carry-over from other donors' samples. The CDR3 protein is CASSYRLAGDEQYF. For the CDR3, the DNA is TGTGCCAGCAGCTATCGACTAGCGGGAGACGAGCAGTACTTC.